This T cell receptor (beta chain) was found in a study of Graves' ophthalmopathy and Graves' hyperthyroidism. Study-level background: The study drew peripheral blood at initial diagnosis, before any treatment.

RNA transcripts were the template, and TCR beta CDR3 regions were amplified from them. The first-round RT-PCR employed HTBI primers together with the Qiagen OneStep RT-PCR kit. A multiplex PCR was then performed as the second round. MiXCR, run by TCRdb on the multiplex PCR reads, gives a single entry per CDR3 protein. The sample holds around 600,000 distinct CDR3 sequences; roughly 41% are singletons and the top ten take more than 3%. The CDR3 spans 12 residues. Germline-derived CDR1 and CDR2 are SGDLS and YYNGEE. The V end was cut by 3 bases, the J end by 1 base, with 4 bases between. In this sample, this clonotype turned up many times.

V usage is TRBV9 and J usage is TRBJ1-1, with D uncertain. The sample was peripheral blood. The receptor was derived from an adult man with Graves' ophthalmopathy. The CDR3 is CASSAWNTEAFF. The CDR3, as DNA: TGTGCCAGCAGCGCCTGGAACACTGAAGCTTTCTTT. The whole variable domain, filled in from reference TRBV9 and TRBJ1-1, reads DSGVTQTPKHLITATGQRVTLRCSPRSGDLSVYWYQQSLDQGLQFLIQYYNGEERAKGNILERFSAQQFPDLHSELNLSSLELGDSALYFCASSAWNTEAFFGQGTRLTVV.